The clone carrying this T cell receptor beta chain came up a few times. This record belongs to a study of Ad26.COV2.S vaccination and SARS-CoV-2 variants. The protocol was immunoSEQ multiplex PCR, while the TCRdb copy is restricted to in-frame clones and leaves out a portion. This table holds about 680,000 clones, around 92% found once. The CDR3 spans 15 residues. Per germline, CDR1 SGHAT and CDR2 FQNNGV. The V end was cut by 2 bases, the J end by 0 bases, with 11 bases between. As for treatment: some 20 received Ad26.COV2.S at low or high dose, single or two shots; roughly five received placebo; per-sample allocation not given. Samples were taken on day 63 after the first vaccine or placebo injection.

This clonotype originated in a person aged 18 to 65 who received the Ad26.COV2.S COVID-19 vaccine or a placebo. The rearrangement links TRBV11-2 to TRBJ2-7, with D perhaps matching TRBD1 (6 bases). The sample consisted of peripheral blood, taken in a trial of Ad26.COV2.S vaccine versus placebo. Here the CDR3 DNA reads TGTGCCAGCAGCTTATGGGACAATAACTCCTACGAGCAGTACTTC. Translating gives CASSLWDNNSYEQYF. The full variable domain, in which reference TRBV11-2 and TRBJ2-7 provide the parts outside the CDR3, is EAGVAQSPRYKIIEKRQSVAFWCNPISGHATLYWYQQILGQGPKLLIQFQNNGVVDDSQLPKDRFSAERLKGVDSTLKIQPAKLEDSAVYLCASSLWDNNSYEQYFGPGTRLTVT.